The next 8 T cell receptor beta chains were all read from a single sample in a study of shared clonotypes between healthy human individuals. Clones were sequenced by immunoSEQ multiplex PCR, and TCRdb holds only the in-frame ones, with some missing. The sample includes about 700,000 clones, approximately 90% of them seen just once. CD8 cells regarded as naive lacked CD45RO, were positively chosen for CCR7, and omitted terminally differentiated effector memory CD45RA+ cells. Sequencing was performed on naive CD8+ T cells sorted from blood. These receptors were collected from a man in his thirties or forties in good health.

V is TRBV10-1 and J is TRBJ2-3, with a weak D call TRBD1 (6 bases). V was pared by 2 bases and J by 2 bases, with 8 bases between. CDR1 and CDR2 (germline): WNHNN, SYGVQD (reference sequence). The CDR3 runs 14 residues. CDR3 DNA sequence: TGCGCCAGCAGTGAGACAGGGATCACAGATACGCAGTATTTT. It encodes CASSETGITDTQYF.

The genes are TRBV11-2 and TRBJ2-2, with a possible D match to TRBD2 (6 bases). The germline V gene has CDR1 SGHAT and CDR2 FQNNGV. This CDR3 has 10 residues. Trimming stripped 10 bases from V and 7 bases from J, with 7 bases between. The CDR3 spells CATRGGELFF. The CDR3 DNA sequence: TGTGCCACGCGGGGCGGGGAGCTGTTTTTT.

The CDR3 sequence is CASSFLPTSGSSTDTQYF. The CDR3 DNA reads TGTGCCAGCAGTTTCCTCCCAACTAGCGGCTCTAGCACAGATACGCAGTATTTT. The V call is TRBV28, the J call TRBJ2-3; TRBD2 agrees at 8 bases. J gave up 0 bases and V 3 bases, and 11 bases lay outside the gene matches. This CDR3 spans 18 amino acids. In germline, CDR1 is MDHEN, CDR2 SYDVKM. Based on the CDR3 plus reference TRBV28 and TRBJ2-3, the full variable domain is DVKVTQSSRYLVKRTGEKVFLECVQDMDHENMFWYRQDPGLGLRLIYFSYDVKMKEKGDIPEGYSVSREKKERFSLILESASTNQTSMYLCASSFLPTSGSSTDTQYFGPGTRLTVL.

This clone was detected once. J is TRBJ2-5 and V is TRBV6-6; possible D gene TRBD2, 6 bases. Germline V gives CDR1 MNHNY, CDR2 SVGAGI (reference sequence). The CDR3 is 15 amino acids. V was pared by 5 bases and J by 2 bases, with 15 bases between. The CDR3 DNA is TGTGCCAGCAGTACGGCGGGATGGTCACAAGAGACCCAGTACTTC. Translation gives CASSTAGWSQETQYF.

This chain connects TRBV2 to TRBJ2-3; 9 nucleotides align to TRBD2. J was trimmed by 0 bases and V by 7 bases; bases with no gene match: 8. Looked up from germline, CDR1 is SNHLY and CDR2 is FYNNEI. This CDR3 spans 16 amino acids. CDR3 sequence reads: CASMGRSGRSTDTQYF. CDR3 bases: TGTGCCAGCATGGGTCGGAGCGGGAGGAGCACAGATACGCAGTATTTT.

V is TRBV11-2 and J is TRBJ2-1; no clear D gene. From germline, CDR1 is SGHAT and CDR2 FQNNGV. This CDR3 has 12 amino acids. V lost 0 bases and J lost 8, with 5 bases in between. CDR3 DNA: TGTGCCAGCAGCTTAGAATATCATGAGCAGTTCTTC. Translating gives CASSLEYHEQFF.

This chain joins TRBV9 and TRBJ2-1; TRBD1 aligns across 10 bases. J lost 10 bases, V lost 0 bases, and 4 bases had no gene match. Germline V gene sequence: CDR1 SGDLS, CDR2 YYNGEE. This CDR3 is 14 amino acids long. The CDR3 loop is CASSVGDRGEEQFF. Here the CDR3 DNA reads TGTGCCAGCAGCGTAGGGGACAGGGGAGAGGAGCAGTTCTTC. Full variable domain (outside the CDR3, taken from reference TRBV9 and TRBJ2-1): DSGVTQTPKHLITATGQRVTLRCSPRSGDLSVYWYQQSLDQGLQFLIQYYNGEERAKGNILERFSAQQFPDLHSELNLSSLELGDSALYFCASSVGDRGEEQFFGPGTRLTVL.

The genes are TRBV7-9 and TRBJ2-3, with 9 positions matching TRBD2. The ends lost 5 bases at V and 6 bases at J; junction bases unmatched: 15. This CDR3 is 17 amino acids long. Germline assignment: CDR1 SEHNR and CDR2 FQNEAQ (reference sequence). The CDR3 here is CASSPPLRLAEADTQYF. CDR3 in DNA: TGTGCCAGCAGCCCCCCTCTGAGACTAGCGGAGGCCGATACGCAGTATTTT.